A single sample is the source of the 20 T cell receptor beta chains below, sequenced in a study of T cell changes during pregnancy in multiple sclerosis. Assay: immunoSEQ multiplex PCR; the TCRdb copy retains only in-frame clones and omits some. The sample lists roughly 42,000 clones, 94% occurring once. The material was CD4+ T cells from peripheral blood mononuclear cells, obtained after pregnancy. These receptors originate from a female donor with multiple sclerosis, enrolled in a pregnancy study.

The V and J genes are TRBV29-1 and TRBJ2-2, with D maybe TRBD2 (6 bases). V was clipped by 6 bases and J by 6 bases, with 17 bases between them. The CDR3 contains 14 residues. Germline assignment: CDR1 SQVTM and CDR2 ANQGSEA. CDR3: CSVRTGSVPGELFF. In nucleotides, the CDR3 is TGCAGCGTACGGACCGGGAGTGTACCCGGGGAGCTGTTTTTT.

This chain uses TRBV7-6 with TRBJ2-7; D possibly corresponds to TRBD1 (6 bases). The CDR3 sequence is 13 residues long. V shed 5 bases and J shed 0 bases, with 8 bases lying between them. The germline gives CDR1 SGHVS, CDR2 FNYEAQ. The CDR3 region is CASSVRGSYEQYF. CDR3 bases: TGTGCCAGCAGCGTCAGGGGCTCCTACGAGCAGTACTTC.

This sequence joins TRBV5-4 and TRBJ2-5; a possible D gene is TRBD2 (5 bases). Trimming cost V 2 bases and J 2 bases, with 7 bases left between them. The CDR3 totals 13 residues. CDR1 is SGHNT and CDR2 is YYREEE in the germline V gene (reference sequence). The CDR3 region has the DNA TGTGCCAGCAGCTTCAGCGGACAAGAGACCCAGTACTTC. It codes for CASSFSGQETQYF.

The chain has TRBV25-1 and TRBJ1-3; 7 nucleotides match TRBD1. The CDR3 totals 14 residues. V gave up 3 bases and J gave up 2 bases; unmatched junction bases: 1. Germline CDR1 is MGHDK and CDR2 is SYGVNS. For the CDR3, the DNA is TGTGCCAGCAGTGATGACAGGGCTGGAAACACCATATATTTT. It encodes CASSDDRAGNTIYF.

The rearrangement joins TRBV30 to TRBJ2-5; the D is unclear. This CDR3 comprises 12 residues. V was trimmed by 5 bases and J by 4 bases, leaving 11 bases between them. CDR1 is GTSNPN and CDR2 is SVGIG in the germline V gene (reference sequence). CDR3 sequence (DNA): TGTGCCTGGGAACACCGGAGAGAGACCCAGTACTTC. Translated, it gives CAWEHRRETQYF.

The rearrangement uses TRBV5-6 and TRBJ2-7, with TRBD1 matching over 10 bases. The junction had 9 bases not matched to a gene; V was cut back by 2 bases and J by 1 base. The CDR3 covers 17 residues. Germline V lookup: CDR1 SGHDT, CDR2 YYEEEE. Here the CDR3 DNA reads TGTGCCAGCAGCTTCTCCGTTGGGACAGGGGTTTCCTACGAGCAGTACTTC. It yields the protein CASSFSVGTGVSYEQYF.

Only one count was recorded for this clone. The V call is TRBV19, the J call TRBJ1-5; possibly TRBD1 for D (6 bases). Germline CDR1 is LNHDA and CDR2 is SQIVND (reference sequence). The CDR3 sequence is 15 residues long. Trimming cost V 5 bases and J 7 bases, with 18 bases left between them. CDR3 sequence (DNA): TGTGCCAGTAGTTCCGTCTACAGGGAGGGGCAGCCCCAGCATTTT. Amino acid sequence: CASSSVYREGQPQHF.

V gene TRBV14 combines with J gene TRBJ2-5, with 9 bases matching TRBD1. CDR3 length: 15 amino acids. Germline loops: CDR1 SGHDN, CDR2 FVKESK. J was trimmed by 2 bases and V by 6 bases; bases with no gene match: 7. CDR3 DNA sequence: TGTGCCAGCAGTAGGTTGGGACAGGGACAAGAGACCCAGTACTTC. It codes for CASSRLGQGQETQYF.

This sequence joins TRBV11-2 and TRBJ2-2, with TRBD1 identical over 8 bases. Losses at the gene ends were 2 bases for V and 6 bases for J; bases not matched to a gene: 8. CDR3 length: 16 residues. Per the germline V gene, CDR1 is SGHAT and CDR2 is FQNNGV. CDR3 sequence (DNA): TGTGCCAGCAGCTTATCATACAGGGGGGACGCCGGGGAGCTGTTTTTT. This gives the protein CASSLSYRGDAGELFF. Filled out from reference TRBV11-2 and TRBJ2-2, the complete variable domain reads EAGVAQSPRYKIIEKRQSVAFWCNPISGHATLYWYQQILGQGPKLLIQFQNNGVVDDSQLPKDRFSAERLKGVDSTLKIQPAKLEDSAVYLCASSLSYRGDAGELFFGEGSRLTVL.

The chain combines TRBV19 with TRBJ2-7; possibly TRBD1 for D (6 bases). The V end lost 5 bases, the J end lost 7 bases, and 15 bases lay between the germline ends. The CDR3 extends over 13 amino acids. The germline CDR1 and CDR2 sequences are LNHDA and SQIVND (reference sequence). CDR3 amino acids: CASSHDRLGEQYF. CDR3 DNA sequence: TGTGCCAGTAGTCACGACAGGTTGGGGGAGCAGTACTTC.

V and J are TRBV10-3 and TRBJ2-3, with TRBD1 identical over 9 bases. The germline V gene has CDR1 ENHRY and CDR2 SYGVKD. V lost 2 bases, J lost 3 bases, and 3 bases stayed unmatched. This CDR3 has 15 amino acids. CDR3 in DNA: TGTGCCATCAGTGAGAGACAGGGGGTTACAGATACGCAGTATTTT. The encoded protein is CAISERQGVTDTQYF.

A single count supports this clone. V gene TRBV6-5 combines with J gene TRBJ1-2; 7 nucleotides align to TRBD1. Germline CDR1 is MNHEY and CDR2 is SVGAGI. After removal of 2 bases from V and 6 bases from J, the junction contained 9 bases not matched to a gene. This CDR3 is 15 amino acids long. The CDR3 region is CASSYGSGGKNGYTF. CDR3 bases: TGTGCCAGCAGTTACGGGTCAGGGGGGAAGAATGGCTACACCTTC.

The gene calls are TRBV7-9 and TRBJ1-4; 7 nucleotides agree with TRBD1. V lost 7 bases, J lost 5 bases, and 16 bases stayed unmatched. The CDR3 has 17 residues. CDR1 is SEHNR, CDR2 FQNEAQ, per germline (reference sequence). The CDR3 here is CASTHRNPGQPNEKLFF. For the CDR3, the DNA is TGTGCCAGCACCCATAGGAATCCGGGACAGCCAAATGAAAAACTGTTTTTT.

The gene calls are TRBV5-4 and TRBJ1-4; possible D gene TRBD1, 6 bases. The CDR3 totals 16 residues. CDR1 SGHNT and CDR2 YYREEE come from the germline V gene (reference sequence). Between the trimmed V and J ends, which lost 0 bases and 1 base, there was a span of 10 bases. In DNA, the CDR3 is TGTGCCAGCAGCTTGGCAGGGGCGGGAACTAATGAAAAACTGTTTTTT. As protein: CASSLAGAGTNEKLFF. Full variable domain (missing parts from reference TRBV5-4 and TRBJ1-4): ETGVTQSPTHLIKTRGQQVTLRCSSQSGHNTVSWYQQALGQGPQFIFQYYREEENGRGNFPPRFSGLQFPNYSSELNVNALELDDSALYLCASSLAGAGTNEKLFFGSGTQLSVL.

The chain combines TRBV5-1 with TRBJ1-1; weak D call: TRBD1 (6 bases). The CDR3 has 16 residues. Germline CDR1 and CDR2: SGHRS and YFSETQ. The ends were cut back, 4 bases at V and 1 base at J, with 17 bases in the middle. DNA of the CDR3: TGCGCCAGCAGCCCCGGACAGTTTGTGGGGAACACTGAAGCTTTCTTT. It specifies CASSPGQFVGNTEAFF.

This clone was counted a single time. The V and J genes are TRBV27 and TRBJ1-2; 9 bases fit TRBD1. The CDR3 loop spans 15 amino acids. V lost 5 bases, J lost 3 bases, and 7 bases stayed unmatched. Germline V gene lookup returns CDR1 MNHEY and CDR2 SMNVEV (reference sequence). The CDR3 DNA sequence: TGTGCCAGCAGTCCCCAGGGACAGGGTCACTATGGCTACACCTTC. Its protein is CASSPQGQGHYGYTF.

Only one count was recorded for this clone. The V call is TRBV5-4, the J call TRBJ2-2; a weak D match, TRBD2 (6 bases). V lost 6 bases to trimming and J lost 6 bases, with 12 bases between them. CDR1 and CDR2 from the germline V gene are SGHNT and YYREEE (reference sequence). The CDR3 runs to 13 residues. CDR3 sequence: CASTRGGSGELFF. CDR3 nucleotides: TGTGCCAGCACCCGGGGAGGTTCCGGGGAGCTGTTTTTT.

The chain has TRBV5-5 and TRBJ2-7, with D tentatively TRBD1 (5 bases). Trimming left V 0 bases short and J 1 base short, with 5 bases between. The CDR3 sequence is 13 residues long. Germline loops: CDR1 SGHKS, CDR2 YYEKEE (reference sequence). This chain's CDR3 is CASSLGQSYEQYF. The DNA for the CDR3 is TGTGCCAGCAGCTTGGGACAGTCCTACGAGCAGTACTTC.

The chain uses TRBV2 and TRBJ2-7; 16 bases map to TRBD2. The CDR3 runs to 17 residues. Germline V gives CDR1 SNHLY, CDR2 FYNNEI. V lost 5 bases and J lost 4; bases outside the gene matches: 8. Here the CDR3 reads CASSTGTSGGAGYEQYF. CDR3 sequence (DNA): TGTGCCAGCAGTACCGGGACTAGCGGGGGGGCCGGGTACGAGCAGTACTTC.

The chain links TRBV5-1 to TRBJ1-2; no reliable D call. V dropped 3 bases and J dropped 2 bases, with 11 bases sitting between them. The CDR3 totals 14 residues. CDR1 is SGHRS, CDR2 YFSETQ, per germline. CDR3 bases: TGCGCCAGCAGCTCTCACAGCGGCAACTATGGCTACACCTTC. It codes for CASSSHSGNYGYTF.